What follows describes a single TCR beta chain. What it recognizes is unknown. A much larger clonotype is one base distant, so this may be a read error. Donor samples were obtained from healthy Caucasian individuals from Russia, aged about 6 to 100. It was with a sample-barcoded 5' primer and a J-beta primer mix that a second PCR of about 6 to 11 cycles was run. Researchers report that a template-switch adaptor with 12 random nucleotides tagged each cDNA molecule. CDR3-containing paired-end reads numbered at least 3 million in each sample. TCRdb recomputed calls from the 5' RACE reads with MiXCR, one row per CDR3 protein. The sample includes some 1.1 million distinct CDR3 sequences, under 40% of them seen just once. The germline gives CDR1 SGHRS, CDR2 YFSETQ. V lost 3 bases to trimming and J lost 6 bases, with 19 bases between them. There are 15 residues in the CDR3. This specimen comes from a study of blood T cells in healthy people across ages.

Study-level points and caveats: The percentage of naive T cells correlated strongly with TCR beta diversity.

The origin of this receptor is a man aged 18 to 35 in good health. The material sequenced was blood. The chain is built from TRBV5-1 and TRBJ2-7; perhaps TRBD1 as D (6 bases). Here the CDR3 DNA reads TGCGCCAGCAGCTCCACTAACAGGGACCGCGGCGAGCAGTACTTC. Translating gives CASSSTNRDRGEQYF.